The 3 T cell receptor beta chains presented below share a single source sample, sequenced in a study of CD8 T cells in Susac syndrome. An amount of RNA that ranged from roughly 0.5 to 1 ug was reverse transcribed with random hexamers. TCRdb processed the immunoSEQ multiplex PCR reads anew with MiXCR; each CDR3 protein has one entry. The sample holds under 85,000 distinct CDR3 sequences, 94% seen once. The sequenced sample consisted of CD8+ T cells from PBMCs. Every receptor here comes from a human donor with Susac syndrome.

The chain carries TRBV20-1 and TRBJ2-7, with D hard to call. Trimming took 6 bases from V and 6 from J, leaving 15 bases between them. Germline values: CDR1 DFQATT, CDR2 SNEGSKA (reference sequence). The length of the CDR3 is 12 residues. Here the CDR3 DNA reads TGCAGTGCCGATGAAACTCCAGGCGAGCAGTACTTC. Its protein is CSADETPGEQYF.

V is TRBV19 and J is TRBJ2-7, with 9 bases that match TRBD1. In germline, CDR1 is LNHDA, CDR2 SQIVND (reference sequence). Losses at the gene ends were 6 bases for V and 2 bases for J; bases not matched to a gene: 8. The CDR3 totals 15 residues. The CDR3 coding sequence is TGTGCCAGTAGCCCCACCCGGACAGGGGCCTACGAGCAGTACTTC. Translating it yields CASSPTRTGAYEQYF.

V gene TRBV7-8 combines with J gene TRBJ1-1; D is uncertain. Deletions cut 8 bases from V and 5 bases from J, with 18 bases between. The germline V gene has CDR1 SGHVS and CDR2 FQNEAQ. This CDR3 is 14 amino acids long. The CDR3 sequence is CASALTDRETEAFF. The DNA for the CDR3 is TGTGCCAGCGCGTTGACCGATAGAGAGACTGAAGCTTTCTTT.